The TCR beta chain under discussion was sequenced for a study of spatial heterogeneity in lung cancer. The time point: blood at routine non-recurrence follow-up after resection. General observations from the study: There were more appearances of ubiquitous expanded tumor TCRs in blood at resection than at follow-up.

Germline loops: CDR1 DFQATT, CDR2 SNEGSKA (reference sequence). Trimming cost V 3 bases and J 3 bases, with 14 bases left between them. This CDR3 contains 14 residues. This clonotype showed up just a few times. Its specificity is unknown. A unique molecular identifier was attached to every TCR cDNA molecule. TCRdb re-called the 5' RACE reads with MiXCR, one entry per CDR3 protein. The sample lists nearly 95,000 distinct CDR3 sequences; roughly 21% were seen once. Material: PBMCs, obtained at follow-up. This TCR came from a male donor with early-stage non-small cell lung cancer. The chain couples TRBV20-1 to TRBJ2-5; D is ambiguous. The CDR3 loop is CSASPWSAEETQYF. The CDR3 DNA follows: TGCAGTGCTAGCCCCTGGTCCGCTGAAGAGACCCAGTACTTC.